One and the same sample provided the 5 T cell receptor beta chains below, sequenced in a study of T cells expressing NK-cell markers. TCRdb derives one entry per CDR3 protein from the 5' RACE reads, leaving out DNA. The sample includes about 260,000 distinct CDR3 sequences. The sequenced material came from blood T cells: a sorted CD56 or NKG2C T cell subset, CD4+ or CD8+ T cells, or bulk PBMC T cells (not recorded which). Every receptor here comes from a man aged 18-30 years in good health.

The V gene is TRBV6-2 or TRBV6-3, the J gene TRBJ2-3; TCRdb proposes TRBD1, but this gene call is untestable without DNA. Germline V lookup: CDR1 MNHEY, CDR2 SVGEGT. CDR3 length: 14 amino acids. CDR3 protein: CASSYGDHSDTQYF.

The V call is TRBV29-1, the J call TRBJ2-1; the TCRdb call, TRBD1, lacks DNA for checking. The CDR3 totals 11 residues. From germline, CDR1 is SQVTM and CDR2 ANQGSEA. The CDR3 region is CSVVSGNEQFF.

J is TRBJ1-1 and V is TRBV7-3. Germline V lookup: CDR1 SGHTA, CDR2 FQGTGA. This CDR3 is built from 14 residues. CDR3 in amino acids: CASSLMAERTEAFF.

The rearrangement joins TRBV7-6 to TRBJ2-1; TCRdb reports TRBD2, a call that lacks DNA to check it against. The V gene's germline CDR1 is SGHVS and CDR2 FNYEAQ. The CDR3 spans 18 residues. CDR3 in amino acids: CASSLSSASGGDYNEQFF.

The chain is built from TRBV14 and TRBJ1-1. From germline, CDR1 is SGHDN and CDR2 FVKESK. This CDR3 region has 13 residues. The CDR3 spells CASSQVGLTEAFF.